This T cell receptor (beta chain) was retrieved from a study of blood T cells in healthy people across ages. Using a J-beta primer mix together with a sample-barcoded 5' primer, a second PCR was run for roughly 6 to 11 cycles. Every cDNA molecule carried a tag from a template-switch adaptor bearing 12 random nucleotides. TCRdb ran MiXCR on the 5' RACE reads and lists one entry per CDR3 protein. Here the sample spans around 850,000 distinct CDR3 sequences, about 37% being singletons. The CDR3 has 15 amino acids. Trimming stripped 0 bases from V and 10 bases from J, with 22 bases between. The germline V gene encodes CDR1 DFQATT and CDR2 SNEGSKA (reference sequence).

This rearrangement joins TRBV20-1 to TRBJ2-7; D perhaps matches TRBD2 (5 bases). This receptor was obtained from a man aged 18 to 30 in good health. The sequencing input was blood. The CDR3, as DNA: TGCAGTGCTAGAGATAGGAGCCGGGGAGATTCGGCCCAGTACTTC. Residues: CSARDRSRGDSAQYF.